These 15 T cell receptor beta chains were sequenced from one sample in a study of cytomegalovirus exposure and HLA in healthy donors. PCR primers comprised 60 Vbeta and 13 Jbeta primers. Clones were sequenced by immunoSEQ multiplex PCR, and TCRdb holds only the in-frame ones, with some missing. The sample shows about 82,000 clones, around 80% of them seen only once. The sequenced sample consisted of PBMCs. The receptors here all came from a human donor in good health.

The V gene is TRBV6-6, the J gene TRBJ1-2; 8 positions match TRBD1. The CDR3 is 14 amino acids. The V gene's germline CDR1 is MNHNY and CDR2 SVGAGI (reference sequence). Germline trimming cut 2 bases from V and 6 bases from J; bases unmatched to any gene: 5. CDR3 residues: CASSYLKTGDGYTF. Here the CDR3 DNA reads TGTGCCAGCAGTTACCTAAAGACAGGGGATGGCTACACCTTC.

The CDR3 is CASSSGQGAYSPLHF. In DNA form, the CDR3 reads TGTGCCAGCAGCTCGGGACAGGGGGCGTATTCACCCCTCCACTTT. The V and J genes are TRBV5-4 and TRBJ1-6, with 12 bases aligning to TRBD1. The CDR3 spans 15 residues. J lost 8 bases, V lost 3 bases, and 3 bases had no gene match. Germline V gene lookup returns CDR1 SGHNT and CDR2 YYREEE (reference sequence).

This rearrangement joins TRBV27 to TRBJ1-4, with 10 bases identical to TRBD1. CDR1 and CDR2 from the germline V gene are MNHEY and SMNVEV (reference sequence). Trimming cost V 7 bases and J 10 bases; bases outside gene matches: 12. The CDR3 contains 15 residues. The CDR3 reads CASTTRGTGAGKLFF. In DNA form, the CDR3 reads TGTGCCAGCACCACGAGGGGGACAGGGGCCGGAAAACTGTTTTTT.

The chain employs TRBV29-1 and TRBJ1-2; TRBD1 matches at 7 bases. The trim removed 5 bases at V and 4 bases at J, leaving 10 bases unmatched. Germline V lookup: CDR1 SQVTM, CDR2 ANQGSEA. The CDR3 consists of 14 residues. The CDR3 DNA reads TGCAGCGTTTCTGATCAGGGGGTTGGCTATGGCTACACCTTC. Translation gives CSVSDQGVGYGYTF.

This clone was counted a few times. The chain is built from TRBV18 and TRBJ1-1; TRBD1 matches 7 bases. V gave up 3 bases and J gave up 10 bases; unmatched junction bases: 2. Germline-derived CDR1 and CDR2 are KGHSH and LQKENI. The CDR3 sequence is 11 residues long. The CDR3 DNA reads TGTGCCAGCTCACCTGACAGGGTAGCTTTCTTT. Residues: CASSPDRVAFF.

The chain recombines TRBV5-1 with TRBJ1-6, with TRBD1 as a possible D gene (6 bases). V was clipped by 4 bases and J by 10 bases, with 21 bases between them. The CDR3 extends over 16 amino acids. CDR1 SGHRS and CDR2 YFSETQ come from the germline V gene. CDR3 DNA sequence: TGCGCCAGCAGCCACGGACAGTCAAACTGGGGGTCACCCCTCCACTTT. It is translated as CASSHGQSNWGSPLHF.

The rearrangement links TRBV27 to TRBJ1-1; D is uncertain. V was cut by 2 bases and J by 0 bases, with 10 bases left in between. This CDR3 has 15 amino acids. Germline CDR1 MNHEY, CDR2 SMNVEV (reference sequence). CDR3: CASSLIPTVNTEAFF. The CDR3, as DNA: TGTGCCAGCAGTTTAATTCCCACAGTGAACACTGAAGCTTTCTTT.

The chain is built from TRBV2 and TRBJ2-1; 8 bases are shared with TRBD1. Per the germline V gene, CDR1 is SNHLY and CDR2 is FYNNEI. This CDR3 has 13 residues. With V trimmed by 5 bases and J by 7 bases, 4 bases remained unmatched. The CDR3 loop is CASSRDRGNEQFF. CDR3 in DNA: TGTGCCAGCAGTCGAGACAGGGGAAATGAGCAGTTCTTC.

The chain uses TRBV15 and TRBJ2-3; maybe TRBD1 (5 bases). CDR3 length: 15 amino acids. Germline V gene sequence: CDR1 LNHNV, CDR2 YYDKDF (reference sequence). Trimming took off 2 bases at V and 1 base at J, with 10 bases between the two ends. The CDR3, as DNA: TGTGCCACCAGCAGAAATCTAGGGGGCACAGATACGCAGTATTTT. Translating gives CATSRNLGGTDTQYF.

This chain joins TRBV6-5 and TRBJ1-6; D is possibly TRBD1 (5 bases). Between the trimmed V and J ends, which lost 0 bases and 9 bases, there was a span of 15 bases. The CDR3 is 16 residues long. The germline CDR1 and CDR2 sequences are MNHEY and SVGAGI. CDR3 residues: CASSYSIAGSGSPLHF. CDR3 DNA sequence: TGTGCCAGCAGTTACTCGATTGCAGGGTCAGGTTCACCCCTCCACTTT.

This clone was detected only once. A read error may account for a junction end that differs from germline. The chain's CDR3 is CASSVGGFSCEQYF. The CDR3 region has the DNA TGTGCCAGCAGCGTAGGAGGGTTTTCCTGCGAGCAGTACTTC. The gene calls are TRBV9 and TRBJ2-7; D is possibly TRBD2 (5 bases). Per the germline V gene, CDR1 is SGDLS and CDR2 is YYNGEE. This CDR3 has 14 amino acids.

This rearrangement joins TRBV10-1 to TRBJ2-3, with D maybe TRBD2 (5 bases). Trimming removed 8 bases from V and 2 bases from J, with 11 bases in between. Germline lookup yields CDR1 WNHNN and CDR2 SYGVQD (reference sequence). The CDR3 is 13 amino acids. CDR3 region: CASSRVFTDTQYF. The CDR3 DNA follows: TGCGCCAGCTCGCGGGTCTTCACAGATACGCAGTATTTT.

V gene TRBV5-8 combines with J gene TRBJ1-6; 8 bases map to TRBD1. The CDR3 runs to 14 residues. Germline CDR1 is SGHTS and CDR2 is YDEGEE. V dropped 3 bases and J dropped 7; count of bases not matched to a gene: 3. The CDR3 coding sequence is TGTGCCAGCAGCTACCGGGACAGGAATTCACCCCTCCACTTT. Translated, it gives CASSYRDRNSPLHF.

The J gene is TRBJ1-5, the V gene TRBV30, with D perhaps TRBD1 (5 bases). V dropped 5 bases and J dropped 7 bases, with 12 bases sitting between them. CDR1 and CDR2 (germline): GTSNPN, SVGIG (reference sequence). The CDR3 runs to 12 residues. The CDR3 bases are TGTGCCTGGGACGGAGCAGGGCAGCCCCAGCATTTT. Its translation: CAWDGAGQPQHF.

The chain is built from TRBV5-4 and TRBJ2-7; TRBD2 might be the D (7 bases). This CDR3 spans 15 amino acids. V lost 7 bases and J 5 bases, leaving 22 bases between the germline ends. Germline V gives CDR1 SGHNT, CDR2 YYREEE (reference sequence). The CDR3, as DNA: TGTGCCAGCCGAGAGGACGGGGGGCGCGTCCACGAGCAGTACTTC. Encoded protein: CASREDGGRVHEQYF. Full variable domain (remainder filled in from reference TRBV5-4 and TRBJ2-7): ETGVTQSPTHLIKTRGQQVTLRCSSQSGHNTVSWYQQALGQGPQFIFQYYREEENGRGNFPPRFSGLQFPNYSSELNVNALELDDSALYLCASREDGGRVHEQYFGPGTRLTVT.